These 15 T cell receptor beta chains were sequenced from one sample in a study of T cells in Graves' hyperthyroidism and ophthalmopathy. Amplified TCR beta CDR3 regions came from RNA transcripts. The HTBI primer set served for first-round RT-PCR of the TCR CDR3. TCRdb reprocessed the multiplex PCR reads with MiXCR, giving one entry per CDR3 protein. The table has fewer than 500,000 distinct CDR3 sequences, 14% to 15% seen once. Sequencing was performed on blood. The receptors here all came from a man in his late teens or twenties with Graves' ophthalmopathy.

This clonotype showed up many times. The rearrangement links TRBV18 to TRBJ2-3; either TRBD1 or TRBD2 may fit D (5 bases each). CDR3 length: 14 residues. Germline CDR1 and CDR2: KGHSH and LQKENI. The ends were cut back, 5 bases at V and 2 bases at J, with 11 bases in the middle. CDR3 nucleotide sequence: TGTGCCAGCTCAATCACGGGGACCACAGATACGCAGTATTTT. Translation gives CASSITGTTDTQYF.

This clonotype was seen only a few times. The chain carries TRBV19 and TRBJ1-6; D is uncertain. Germline lookup yields CDR1 LNHDA and CDR2 SQIVND (reference sequence). V lost 5 bases to trimming and J lost 5 bases, with 13 bases between them. This CDR3 comprises 15 residues. CDR3 residues: CASSPTVRDNSPLHF. The CDR3 DNA is TGTGCCAGTAGTCCTACAGTTAGGGATAATTCACCCCTCCACTTT. Variable domain in full (rest from reference TRBV19 and TRBJ1-6): DGGITQSPKYLFRKEGQNVTLSCEQNLNHDAMYWYRQDPGQGLRLIYYSQIVNDFQKGDIAEGYSVSREKKESFPLTVTSAQKNPTAFYLCASSPTVRDNSPLHFGNGTRLTVT.

The rearrangement joins TRBV19 to TRBJ1-5; 7 bases line up with TRBD1. CDR1 is LNHDA, CDR2 SQIVND, per germline (reference sequence). The CDR3 sequence is 15 residues long. V lost 5 bases, J lost 3 bases, and 7 bases stayed unmatched. Here the CDR3 DNA reads TGTGCCAGTAGTTCAAGGGGGCCCCACAATCAGCCCCAGCATTTT. This sequence encodes CASSSRGPHNQPQHF.

This clonotype has a count of ten or more. V usage is TRBV29-1 and J usage is TRBJ1-1, with 7 bases matching TRBD1. Trimming removed 7 bases from V and 3 bases from J; junction bases left unmatched: 5. The CDR3 extends over 12 amino acids. Germline V gene sequence: CDR1 SQVTM, CDR2 ANQGSEA. DNA of the CDR3: TGCAGCGGGAGGACAGGCGACACTGAAGCTTTCTTT. Amino acid sequence: CSGRTGDTEAFF.

This clonotype was observed at least ten times. The chain employs TRBV7-8 and TRBJ2-7, with D possibly TRBD2 on 5 matching bases. V was cut by 0 bases and J by 2 bases, with 14 bases left in between. Germline values: CDR1 SGHVS, CDR2 FQNEAQ. The CDR3 is 16 amino acids. The CDR3 coding sequence is TGTGCCAGCAGCTTAGCGGGAGTGACCGTCACCTACGAGCAGTACTTC. Translation gives CASSLAGVTVTYEQYF.

The table lists this clonotype with a count of one. V and J are TRBV29-1 and TRBJ2-1; 13 bases fit TRBD2. CDR3 length: 14 amino acids. The germline gives CDR1 SQVTM, CDR2 ANQGSEA. V shed 4 bases and J 8 bases; nucleotides not matched to a gene: 5. The CDR3, as DNA: TGCAGCGTTGTCCCTACTAGCGGGAGGGATGAGCAGTTCTTC. It translates to CSVVPTSGRDEQFF.

This clonotype was seen ten or more times. V is TRBV11-2 and J is TRBJ2-7; D is ambiguous. The V end lost 0 bases, the J end lost 3 bases, and 12 bases lay between the germline ends. The germline gives CDR1 SGHAT, CDR2 FQNNGV. The CDR3 extends over 15 amino acids. CDR3 residues: CASSLELVASYEQYF. DNA of the CDR3: TGTGCCAGCAGCTTAGAGTTGGTGGCTAGCTACGAGCAGTACTTC.

The chain employs TRBV20-1 and TRBJ1-5; a possible D gene is TRBD1 (6 bases). The germline CDR1 and CDR2 sequences are DFQATT and SNEGSKA (reference sequence). V was trimmed by 5 bases and J by 5 bases, leaving 19 bases between them. The CDR3 is made up of 15 amino acids. The CDR3 region has the DNA TGCAGTGCTCTTACAGGGCGCCGGAGGGATCAGCCCCAGCATTTT. This codes for CSALTGRRRDQPQHF.

This clonotype has only a few counts. The chain carries TRBV5-8 and TRBJ1-3, with a possible D match to TRBD1 (6 bases). The CDR3 has 15 amino acids. Per germline, CDR1 SGHTS and CDR2 YDEGEE. V dropped 5 bases and J dropped 0 bases, with 12 bases sitting between them. CDR3 loop: CASSGQSLSGNTIYF. The CDR3 DNA follows: TGTGCCAGCAGTGGACAGTCCCTCTCTGGAAACACCATATATTTT.

This clonotype has just one count. This clone may be a read error of a much larger clone one base away. This sequence joins TRBV3-1 and TRBJ1-5; D is ambiguous. V lost 4 bases and J lost 6, with 13 bases in between. This CDR3 has 14 amino acids. CDR1 and CDR2 from the germline V gene are LGHDT and YNNKEL (reference sequence). Written as DNA, the CDR3 is TGTGCCAGCAGCCCGGCAGGTATACCTCAGCCCCAGCATTTT. Translation: CASSPAGIPQPQHF.

This clonotype was seen repeatedly, ten times or more. The chain links TRBV12-3 or TRBV12-4 to TRBJ2-1; D not resolved. The CDR3 extends over 15 amino acids. Trimming left V 2 bases short and J 1 base short, with 9 bases between. Here the CDR3 reads CASSLIPESYNEQFF. CDR3 DNA: TGTGCCAGCAGTTTAATTCCAGAGTCCTACAATGAGCAGTTCTTC.

The table lists this clonotype with many counts. The germline gene is not matched at one end of the junction; a read error may be the cause. The genes are TRBV5-1 and TRBJ1-1; D gene uncertain. CDR1 is SGHRS and CDR2 is YFSETQ in the germline V gene. The CDR3 is 13 residues long. CDR3 residues: CASSPGPPTGAFF. In DNA form, the CDR3 reads TGCGCCAGCAGCCCAGGACCGCCTACTGGAGCTTTCTTT.

This clonotype has more than one count but fewer than ten. The rearrangement joins TRBV28 to TRBJ1-2; D unresolved. CDR3 length: 16 amino acids. Between the trimmed V and J ends, which lost 2 bases and 1 base, there was a span of 14 bases. Per germline, CDR1 MDHEN and CDR2 SYDVKM. The CDR3 DNA reads TGTGCCAGCAGTTTACGGTCAGGACTAATTAACTATGGCTACACCTTC. It encodes CASSLRSGLINYGYTF.

This clonotype was seen many times. The gene calls are TRBV7-8 and TRBJ1-1, with a possible D match to TRBD1 (5 bases). Germline-derived CDR1 and CDR2 are SGHVS and FQNEAQ. The CDR3 totals 14 residues. V shed 1 base and J shed 4 bases, with 10 bases lying between them. CDR3 loop: CASSLGNGGTEAFF. The CDR3 region has the DNA TGTGCCAGCAGCTTAGGTAACGGGGGCACTGAAGCTTTCTTT.

This clonotype was detected only a few times. The gene calls are TRBV15 and TRBJ1-1; D is ambiguous. The CDR3 sequence is 16 residues long. Germline CDR1 LNHNV, CDR2 YYDKDF (reference sequence). Trimming shortened V by 0 bases and J by 2 bases, and 13 bases separated the two germline ends. CDR3 protein: CATSREYQEPNTEAFF. The CDR3 nucleotides are TGTGCCACCAGCAGAGAATATCAGGAACCCAACACTGAAGCTTTCTTT.